The rows below give T cell receptor beta chains drawn from one sample of a study of T cell repertoires in cytomegalovirus infection. MiXCR was run by TCRdb on the reads, yielding one entry per CDR3 protein. The sample has some 280,000 distinct CDR3 sequences, approximately 14% seen once. Sequencing used PBMCs. The receptors stem from a human donor in good health (CMV status not recorded). Some clones in this sample may be carry-over from other donors' samples. The CDR3 runs from the conserved cysteine through the conserved F or W. The order of the fields is clone size, D gene, J gene, V gene, CDR3 protein, CDR3 DNA. The D gene is left open where the match is weak. Some rows have no size entry. The others give once, few or many, or a class for an expanded clone.

clone_size: many; d_call: NA; j_call: TRBJ2-1; v_call: TRBV7-2; cdr3_aa: CASSPGLGRRGEQFF; cdr3_nt: TGTGCCAGCAGCCCAGGTTTGGGCCGCCGTGGGGAGCAGTTCTTC
clone_size: many; d_call: NA; j_call: TRBJ2-7; v_call: TRBV7-9; cdr3_aa: CASSLLPYEQYF; cdr3_nt: TGTGCCAGCAGCTTGCTTCCCTACGAGCAGTACTTC
clone_size: few; d_call: NA; j_call: TRBJ2-7; v_call: TRBV28; cdr3_aa: CASSPRWYEQYF; cdr3_nt: TGTGCCAGCAGTCCCCGATGGTACGAGCAGTACTTC
clone_size: few; d_call: TRBD2; j_call: TRBJ2-1; v_call: TRBV11-2; cdr3_aa: CASSLTLAGGIPLDNEQFF; cdr3_nt: TGTGCCAGCAGCTTAACACTAGCGGGGGGGATACCCCTGGACAATGAGCAGTTCTTC
clone_size: many; d_call: TRBD2; j_call: TRBJ2-7; v_call: TRBV11-1; cdr3_aa: CASSFGTSGYEQYF; cdr3_nt: TGTGCCAGCAGCTTTGGGACTAGCGGGTACGAGCAGTACTTC
clone_size: few; d_call: TRBD1; j_call: TRBJ1-5; v_call: TRBV28; cdr3_aa: CASSPDRGVGQPQHF; cdr3_nt: TGTGCCAGCAGTCCGGACAGGGGTGTGGGGCAGCCCCAGCATTTT
clone_size: few; d_call: NA; j_call: TRBJ1-6; v_call: TRBV28; cdr3_aa: CASRGDSPLHF; cdr3_nt: TGTGCCAGCAGGGGGGATTCACCCCTCCACTTT
clone_size: NA; d_call: NA; j_call: TRBJ2-7; v_call: TRBV7-9; cdr3_aa: CASRGHEQYF; cdr3_nt: TGTGCCAGCAGAGGACACGAGCAGTACTTC
clone_size: NA; d_call: TRBD2; j_call: TRBJ2-5; v_call: TRBV20-1; cdr3_aa: CSASALGSGRASLKTQYF; cdr3_nt: TGCAGTGCTAGCGCCCTGGGTAGCGGGAGGGCATCCTTAAAGACCCAGTACTTC
clone_size: many; d_call: NA; j_call: TRBJ2-1; v_call: TRBV20-1; cdr3_aa: CSAKSWDGYNEQFF; cdr3_nt: TGCAGTGCTAAGAGTTGGGACGGCTACAATGAGCAGTTCTTC
clone_size: few; d_call: TRBD2; j_call: TRBJ2-5; v_call: TRBV19; cdr3_aa: CASGTRETETQYF; cdr3_nt: TGTGCCAGCGGGACTAGGGAAACGGAGACCCAGTACTTC
clone_size: many; d_call: TRBD1; j_call: TRBJ2-6; v_call: TRBV28; cdr3_aa: CASSSARGPGANVLTF; cdr3_nt: TGTGCCAGCAGTTCGGCCAGGGGGCCTGGGGCCAACGTCCTGACTTTC